A selection of T cell receptor beta chains follows, all from one sample in a study of T cells in Graves' hyperthyroidism and ophthalmopathy. TCRdb itself ran the multiplex PCR reads through MiXCR, one entry per CDR3 protein. Of about 360,000 distinct CDR3 sequences listed, roughly 13% are singletons. Sequencing was done on a sample of blood. These receptors all come from a woman aged 18 to 35 with Graves' hyperthyroidism. Each CDR3 is given with its conserved first and last residue. The D gene is left open where the match is weak. Part of the rows lack a size; the others show once, few, many or a class for expanded clones.

D,J,size,V,DNA,CDR3
TRBD1,TRBJ1-1,many,TRBV27,TGTGCCAGCAGTGGTACAGGGGGGGGCGAAGCTTTCTTT,CASSGTGGGEAFF
TRBD2,TRBJ2-7,many,TRBV27,TGTGCCAGCAGTCCAACCGGGACTAGGAGCTCCTACGAGCAGTACTTC,CASSPTGTRSSYEQYF
.,TRBJ1-1,.,TRBV7-9,TGTGCCAGCAGCTGGACCGGGACGGACAGCGGCGAAGCTTTCTTT,CASSWTGTDSGEAFF
.,TRBJ1-2,many,TRBV27,TGTGCCAGCAGTTCGGACAGTCGTTTATCCTATGGCTACACCTTC,CASSSDSRLSYGYTF
.,TRBJ1-2,many,TRBV3-1,TGTGCCAGCAGCCAAGGGGAAGGAGGCTATGGCTACACCTTC,CASSQGEGGYGYTF
.,TRBJ1-1,.,TRBV29-1,TGCAGCGTTTCCGGGACTCCGGCGGGGAACACTGAAGCTTTCTTT,CSVSGTPAGNTEAFF
.,TRBJ2-1,.,TRBV4-2,TGTGCCAGCAGCCAAGAAGACTCTTATTACTCCTACAATGAGCAGTTCTTC,CASSQEDSYYSYNEQFF
TRBD2,TRBJ2-3,.,TRBV7-3,TGTGCCAGCAGCTTAGCGGGAGAGCACACATATACGCAGTATTTT,CASSLAGEHTYTQYF
TRBD2,TRBJ2-3,many,TRBV11-2,TGTGCCAGCAGCTTGGGGACTAGCGGGAGAGCAGATACGCAGTATTTT,CASSLGTSGRADTQYF
TRBD2,TRBJ2-1,many,TRBV28,TGTGCCAGCAGTCTAGGACTAGATTTCGATGAGCAGTTCTTC,CASSLGLDFDEQFF
.,TRBJ2-5,.,TRBV7-2,TGTGCCAGCAGACCGACAGGCCCAGAGACCCAGTACTTC,CASRPTGPETQYF
TRBD2,TRBJ2-1,many,TRBV12-3/TRBV12-4,TGTGCCAGCAGAGAGAAGACTAGCGGGAGGGCAAATGAGCAGTTCTTC,CASREKTSGRANEQFF
.,TRBJ1-4,many,TRBV20-1,TGCAGTACTAAGGGTGCAACTAATGAAAAACTGTTTTTT,CSTKGATNEKLFF
.,TRBJ2-5,many,TRBV7-3,TGTGCCAGCAGCTTAACGGACCAAGAGACCCAGTACTTC,CASSLTDQETQYF
.,TRBJ2-7,many,TRBV20-1,TGCAGTGCGACCCCGGGACACGGAGACTACGAGCAGTACTTC,CSATPGHGDYEQYF
.,TRBJ2-5,.,TRBV5-1,TGCGCCAGCAGCCGCTACAGCGGCCCACAAGAGACCCAGTACTTC,CASSRYSGPQETQYF
.,TRBJ1-2,many,TRBV28,TGTGCCAGCAGTACAGAGGCTTACTATGGCTACACCTTC,CASSTEAYYGYTF
.,TRBJ1-1,.,TRBV7-2,TGTGCCAGCAGCCCCTCTGCCAGGGCAATGAACACTGAAGCTTTCTTT,CASSPSARAMNTEAFF
.,TRBJ2-7,.,TRBV18,TGTGCCAGCTCACCACGACATCAGGGGCCCCTTCCGCGGGAGCAGTACTTC,CASSPRHQGPLPREQYF
.,TRBJ2-2,many,TRBV4-2,TGTGCCAGCAGCCCAAATCTCGGAGGGGAGCTGTTTTTT,CASSPNLGGELFF
TRBD1,TRBJ2-3,few,TRBV5-1,TGCGCCAGCAGCTTGGAAAGGACAGGGGGCACAGATACGCAGTATTTT,CASSLERTGGTDTQYF
TRBD1,TRBJ2-7,many,TRBV28,TGTGCCAGCAGTCAAATAAGGGACAGCACCTACGAGCAGTACTTC,CASSQIRDSTYEQYF
.,TRBJ2-3,many,TRBV5-1,TGCGCCAGCAGCTTGATGGGACACAGCACAGATACGCAGTATTTT,CASSLMGHSTDTQYF
TRBD1,TRBJ1-2,many,TRBV12-3/TRBV12-4,TGTGCCAGCAGTTTAAGCGGGACAGGGGTCTATGGCTACACCTTC,CASSLSGTGVYGYTF
.,TRBJ2-5,.,TRBV3-1,TGTGCCAGCAGCCAGAATCTCGGCTTGGGCCAAGAGACCCAGTACTTC,CASSQNLGLGQETQYF
TRBD1,TRBJ2-7,many,TRBV18,TGTGCCAGCTCACCACCGGGACAGGGTTACGAGCAGTACTTC,CASSPPGQGYEQYF